The 11 T cell receptor beta chains below all came from one sample that was sequenced in a study of control samples from healthy donors and cancer patients. The table came from immunoSEQ multiplex PCR; TCRdb's copy has only in-frame clones and leaves some out. The table includes about 180,000 clones, around 90% detected once. The sample taken for sequencing was blood. These receptors all come from a man aged 25-45 years in good health.

V and J are TRBV7-2 and TRBJ1-1; 9 bases are a match to TRBD1. The junction had 0 bases not matched to a gene; V was cut back by 0 bases and J by 4 bases. The germline gives CDR1 SGHTA, CDR2 FQGNSA. CDR3 size: 14 residues. CDR3 in amino acids: CASSLAQGATEAFF. The CDR3 DNA reads TGTGCCAGCAGCTTAGCACAGGGGGCCACTGAAGCTTTCTTT.

The chain has TRBV27 and TRBJ2-3; no clear D. CDR1 and CDR2 (germline): MNHEY, SMNVEV (reference sequence). Trimming stripped 6 bases from V and 4 bases from J, with 17 bases between. The CDR3 consists of 15 residues. This CDR3 reads CASRPTGSRADTQYF. The CDR3 DNA follows: TGTGCCAGCAGGCCAACCGGAAGCCGTGCAGATACGCAGTATTTT.

The chain links TRBV7-7 to TRBJ2-2; 12 bases align to TRBD2. The CDR3 is 19 residues long. Trimming cost V 5 bases and J 1 base; bases outside gene matches: 11. Germline CDR1 SSHAT, CDR2 FNYEAQ (reference sequence). The CDR3 is CASSLSLAGGRKNTGELFF. The CDR3 DNA follows: TGTGCCAGCAGCCTTAGTCTAGCGGGGGGGAGAAAGAACACCGGGGAGCTGTTTTTT.

The chain combines TRBV7-8 with TRBJ1-2, with 11 bases fitting TRBD1. Trimming cost V 5 bases and J 7 bases; bases outside gene matches: 6. Germline V lookup: CDR1 SGHVS, CDR2 FQNEAQ. There are 14 residues in the CDR3. CDR3 DNA sequence: TGTGCCAGCAGCCTAGGGACAGGGGGGATTGGCTACACCTTC. Its translation is CASSLGTGGIGYTF.

This chain links TRBV28 with TRBJ2-6; D remains unclear. This CDR3 has 20 residues. CDR1 is MDHEN and CDR2 is SYDVKM in the germline V gene. Trimming removed 2 bases from V and 4 bases from J, with 24 bases in between. DNA of the CDR3: TGTGCCAGCAGTTTAGCTAGTAGGACCGGGTCGGTGTCCGGGGCCAACGTCCTGACTTTC. Translated: CASSLASRTGSVSGANVLTF.

Regarding this clone: This specimen includes other DNA sequences encoding the same CDR3. V gene TRBV10-3 combines with J gene TRBJ1-1; 8 nucleotides line up with TRBD1. CDR1 is ENHRY, CDR2 SYGVKD, per germline. V was clipped by 9 bases and J by 0 bases; unmatched bases: 3. CDR3 length equals 13 residues. The CDR3 DNA reads as TGTGCCATTCGGACAGGGCTGAACACTGAAGCTTTCTTT. Its protein is CAIRTGLNTEAFF.

The J gene is TRBJ2-5, the V gene TRBV7-2; D not resolved. The germline CDR1 and CDR2 sequences are SGHTA and FQGNSA. The V end lost 3 bases, the J end lost 7 bases, and 9 bases lay between the germline ends. The CDR3 has 12 residues. The CDR3 region is CASSFVFGTQYF. CDR3 nucleotides: TGTGCCAGCAGCTTCGTTTTTGGGACCCAGTACTTC.

This clone was recorded once. The chain has TRBV6-6 and TRBJ2-7, with 9 bases aligning to TRBD1. V was pared by 6 bases and J by 2 bases, with 5 bases of the junction left unmatched. This CDR3 region has 14 residues. CDR1 MNHNY and CDR2 SVGAGI come from the germline V gene (reference sequence). CDR3 sequence (DNA): TGTGCCAGCAGCCCGGGACAGGGAACCTACGAGCAGTACTTC. It encodes CASSPGQGTYEQYF.

The chain employs TRBV29-1 and TRBJ2-2; TRBD1 might be the D (6 bases). Germline V gene sequence: CDR1 SQVTM, CDR2 ANQGSEA. CDR3 length: 13 residues. V lost 5 bases, J lost 7 bases, and 14 bases lay in between. The CDR3 sequence: CSVILGTIGELFF. Here the CDR3 DNA reads TGCAGCGTTATATTGGGGACAATCGGGGAGCTGTTTTTT.

The chain combines TRBV10-3 with TRBJ1-2; tentatively, D is TRBD1 (6 bases). The germline V and J ends were trimmed by 5 bases and 6 bases, with 13 bases remaining between them. The CDR3 sequence is 13 residues long. The germline CDR1 and CDR2 sequences are ENHRY and SYGVKD. The CDR3 DNA follows: TGTGCCATCAGTCCCTCGGGGGCTCATGGCTACACCTTC. This gives the protein CAISPSGAHGYTF.

The CDR3 reads CASSSQGGPIYEQYF. The DNA for the CDR3 is TGCGCCAGCAGCTCACAGGGAGGGCCTATCTACGAGCAGTACTTC. The J gene is TRBJ2-7, the V gene TRBV5-1; a possible D gene is TRBD2 (7 bases). The CDR3 covers 15 residues. Trimming shortened V by 3 bases and J by 3 bases, and 16 bases separated the two germline ends. CDR1 and CDR2 from the germline V gene are SGHRS and YFSETQ.